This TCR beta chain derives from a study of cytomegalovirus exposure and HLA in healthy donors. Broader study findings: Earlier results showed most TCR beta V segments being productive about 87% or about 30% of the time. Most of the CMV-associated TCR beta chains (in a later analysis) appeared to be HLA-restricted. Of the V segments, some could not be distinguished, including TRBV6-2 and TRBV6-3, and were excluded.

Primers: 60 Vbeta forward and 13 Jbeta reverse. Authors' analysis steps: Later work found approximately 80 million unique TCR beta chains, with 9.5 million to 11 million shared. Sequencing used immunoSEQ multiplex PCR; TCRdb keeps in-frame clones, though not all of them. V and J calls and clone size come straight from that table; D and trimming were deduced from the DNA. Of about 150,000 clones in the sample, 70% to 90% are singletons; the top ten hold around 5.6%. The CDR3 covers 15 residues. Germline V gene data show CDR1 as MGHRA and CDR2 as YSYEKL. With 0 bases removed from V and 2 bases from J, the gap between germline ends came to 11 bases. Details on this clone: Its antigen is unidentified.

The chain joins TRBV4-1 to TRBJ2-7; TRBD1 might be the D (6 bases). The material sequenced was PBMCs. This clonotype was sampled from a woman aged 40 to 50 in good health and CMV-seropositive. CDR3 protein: CASSQDPRGPYEQYF. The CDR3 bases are TGCGCCAGCAGCCAAGACCCCAGGGGCCCCTACGAGCAGTACTTC.